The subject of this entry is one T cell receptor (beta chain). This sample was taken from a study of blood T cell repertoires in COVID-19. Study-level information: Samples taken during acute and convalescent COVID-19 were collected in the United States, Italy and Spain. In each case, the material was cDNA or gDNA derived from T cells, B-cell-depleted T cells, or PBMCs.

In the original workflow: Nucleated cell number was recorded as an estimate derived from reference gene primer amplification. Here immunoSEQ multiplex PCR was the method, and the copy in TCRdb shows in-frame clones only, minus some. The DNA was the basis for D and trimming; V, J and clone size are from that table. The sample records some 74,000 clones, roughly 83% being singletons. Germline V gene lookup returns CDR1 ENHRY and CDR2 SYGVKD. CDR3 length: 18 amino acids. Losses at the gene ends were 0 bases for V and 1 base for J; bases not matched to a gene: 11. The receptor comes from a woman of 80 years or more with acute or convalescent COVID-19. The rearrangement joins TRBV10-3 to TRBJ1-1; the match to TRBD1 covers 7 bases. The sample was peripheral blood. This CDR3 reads CAISESSLAGGPNTEAFF. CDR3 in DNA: TGTGCCATCAGTGAGTCGAGCTTGGCAGGGGGTCCGAACACTGAAGCTTTCTTT.